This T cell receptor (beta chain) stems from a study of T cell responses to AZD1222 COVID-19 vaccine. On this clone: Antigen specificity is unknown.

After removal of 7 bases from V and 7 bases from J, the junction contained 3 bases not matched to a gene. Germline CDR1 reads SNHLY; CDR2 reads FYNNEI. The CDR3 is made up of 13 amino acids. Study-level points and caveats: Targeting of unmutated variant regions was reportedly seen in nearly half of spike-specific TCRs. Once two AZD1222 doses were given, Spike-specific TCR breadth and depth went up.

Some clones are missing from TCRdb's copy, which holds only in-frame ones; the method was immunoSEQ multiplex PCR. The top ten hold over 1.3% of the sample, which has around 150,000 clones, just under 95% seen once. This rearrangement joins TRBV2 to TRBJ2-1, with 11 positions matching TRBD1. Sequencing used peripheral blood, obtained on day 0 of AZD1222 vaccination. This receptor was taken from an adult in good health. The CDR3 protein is CASTGDRGNEQFF. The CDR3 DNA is TGTGCCAGCACCGGGGACAGGGGGAATGAGCAGTTCTTC.